The clone carrying this TCR beta chain showed up many times. Its antigen is currently unknown. This CDR3 comprises 15 residues. V gave up 3 bases and J gave up 4 bases; unmatched junction bases: 7. Germline loops: CDR1 SEHNR, CDR2 FQNEAQ (reference sequence). This sample stems from a study of T cells after yellow fever vaccination. The study's findings and limits: A limited proportion of clonotypes was detected within both the CD4 and CD8 compartments. Within FACS-sorted repertoires, abundant clonotypes contaminating from the bulk population could be present.

TCRdb re-derived calls from the 5' RACE reads in MiXCR, one entry per CDR3 protein. The table has around 250,000 distinct CDR3 sequences, less than 8.5% seen once. The source was CD4+ T cells sorted from PBMCs, collected 15 days after the yellow fever booster vaccination. The chain links TRBV7-9 to TRBJ1-1, with TRBD1 identical over 8 bases. The source is a young man who received the YFV17D yellow fever vaccine. The DNA for the CDR3 is TGTGCCAGCAGCTTTGACAGGGGTGTCGGCACTGAAGCTTTCTTT. Encoded protein: CASSFDRGVGTEAFF.